This T cell receptor beta chain was observed in a study of blood T cells in healthy people across ages. Donors ranged from roughly 6 to 100 years old and were healthy Caucasians in Russia. At least 7 million PBMCs were isolated per sample. The CDR3 sequence is 15 residues long. The V and J ends lost 5 bases and 0 bases, in that order; junction bases with no gene match: 4. Together with a sample-barcoded 5' primer, a J-beta primer mix was included in a second PCR lasting about 7 to 11 cycles. TCRdb re-analysed the 5' RACE reads in MiXCR, keeping a single row per CDR3 protein. Among some 1,500,000 distinct CDR3 sequences listed, about 45% were seen once.

The sample comprised blood. The chain is built from TRBV12-3 or TRBV12-4 and TRBJ2-1; 7 bases agree with TRBD2. This TCR derives from a woman in her late teens or twenties in good health. CDR3 loop: CASSTSESSYNEQFF. Written as DNA, the CDR3 is TGTGCCAGCAGTACTAGCGAGAGCTCCTACAATGAGCAGTTCTTC.